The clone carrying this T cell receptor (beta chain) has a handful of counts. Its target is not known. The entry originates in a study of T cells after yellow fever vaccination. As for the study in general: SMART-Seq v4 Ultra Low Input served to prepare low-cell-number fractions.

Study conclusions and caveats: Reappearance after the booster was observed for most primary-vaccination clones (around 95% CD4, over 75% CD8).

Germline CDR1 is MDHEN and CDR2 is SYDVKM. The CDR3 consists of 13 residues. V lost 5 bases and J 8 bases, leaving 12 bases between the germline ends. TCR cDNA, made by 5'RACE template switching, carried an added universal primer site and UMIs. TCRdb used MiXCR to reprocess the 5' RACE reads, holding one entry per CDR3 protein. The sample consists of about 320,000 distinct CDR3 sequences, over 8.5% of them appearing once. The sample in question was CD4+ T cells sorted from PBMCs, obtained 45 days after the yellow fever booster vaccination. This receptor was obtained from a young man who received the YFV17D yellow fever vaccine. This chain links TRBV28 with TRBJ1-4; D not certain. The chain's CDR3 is CASSPAALEKLFF. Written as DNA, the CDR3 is TGTGCCAGCAGTCCCGCGGCTTTGGAAAAACTGTTTTTT.